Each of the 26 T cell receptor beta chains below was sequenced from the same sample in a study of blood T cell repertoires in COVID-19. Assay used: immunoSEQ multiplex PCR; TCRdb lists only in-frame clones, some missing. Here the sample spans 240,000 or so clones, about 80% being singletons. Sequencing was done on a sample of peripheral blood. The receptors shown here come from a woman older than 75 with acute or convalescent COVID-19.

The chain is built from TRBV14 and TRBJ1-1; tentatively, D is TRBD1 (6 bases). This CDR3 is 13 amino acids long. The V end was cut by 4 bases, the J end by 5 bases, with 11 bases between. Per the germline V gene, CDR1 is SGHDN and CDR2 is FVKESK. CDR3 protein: CASSLNQGTEAFF. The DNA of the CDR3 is TGTGCCAGCAGCCTAAACCAGGGGACTGAAGCTTTCTTT.

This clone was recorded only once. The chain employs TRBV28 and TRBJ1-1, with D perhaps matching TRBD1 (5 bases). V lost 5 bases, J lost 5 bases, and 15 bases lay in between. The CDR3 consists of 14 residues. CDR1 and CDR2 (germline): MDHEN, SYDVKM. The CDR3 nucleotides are TGTGCCAGCAGTGTCGCAGGGATCCGAACTGAAGCTTTCTTT. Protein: CASSVAGIRTEAFF.

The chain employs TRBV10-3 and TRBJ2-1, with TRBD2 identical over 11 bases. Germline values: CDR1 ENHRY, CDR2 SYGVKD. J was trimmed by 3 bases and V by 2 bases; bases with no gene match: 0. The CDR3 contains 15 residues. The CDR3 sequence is CAISELAGGYNEQFF. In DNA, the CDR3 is TGTGCCATCAGTGAGCTAGCGGGGGGCTACAATGAGCAGTTCTTC.

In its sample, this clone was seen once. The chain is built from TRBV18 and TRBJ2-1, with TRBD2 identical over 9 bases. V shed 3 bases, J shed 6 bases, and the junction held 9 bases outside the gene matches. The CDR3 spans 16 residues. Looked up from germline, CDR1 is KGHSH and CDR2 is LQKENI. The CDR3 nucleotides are TGTGCCAGCTCACCCACACTAGCGGGCGTGGGCAATGAGCAGTTCTTC. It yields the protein CASSPTLAGVGNEQFF.

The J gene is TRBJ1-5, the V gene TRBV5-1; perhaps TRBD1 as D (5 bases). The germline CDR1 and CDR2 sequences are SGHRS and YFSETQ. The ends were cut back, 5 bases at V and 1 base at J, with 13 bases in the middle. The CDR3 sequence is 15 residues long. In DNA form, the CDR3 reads TGCGCCAGCAGACAGGACCCCTCGAGCAATCAGCCCCAGCATTTT. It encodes CASRQDPSSNQPQHF. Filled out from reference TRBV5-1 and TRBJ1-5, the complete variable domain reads KAGVTQTPRYLIKTRGQQVTLSCSPISGHRSVSWYQQTPGQGLQFLFEYFSETQRNKGNFPGRFSGRQFSNSRSEMNVSTLELGDSALYLCASRQDPSSNQPQHFGDGTRLSIL.

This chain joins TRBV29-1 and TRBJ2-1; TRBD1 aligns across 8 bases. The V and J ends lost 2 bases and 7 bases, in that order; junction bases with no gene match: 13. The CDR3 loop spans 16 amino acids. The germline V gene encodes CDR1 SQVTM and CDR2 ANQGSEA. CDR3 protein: CSVETSRTGLGNEQFF. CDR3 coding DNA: TGCAGCGTTGAAACCTCCCGGACAGGGCTTGGTAATGAGCAGTTCTTC.

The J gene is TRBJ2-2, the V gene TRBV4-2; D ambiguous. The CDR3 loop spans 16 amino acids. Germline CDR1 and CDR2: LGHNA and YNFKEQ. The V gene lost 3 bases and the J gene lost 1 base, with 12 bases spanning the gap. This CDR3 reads CASSQQTQQNTGELFF. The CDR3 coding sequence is TGTGCCAGCAGCCAGCAGACTCAACAGAACACCGGGGAGCTGTTTTTT.

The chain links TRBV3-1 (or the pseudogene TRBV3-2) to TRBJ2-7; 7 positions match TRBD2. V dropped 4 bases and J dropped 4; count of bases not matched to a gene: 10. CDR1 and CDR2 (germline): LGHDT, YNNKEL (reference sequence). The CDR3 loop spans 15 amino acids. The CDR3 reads CASSPTQGGIYEQYF. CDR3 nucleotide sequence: TGTGCCAGCAGCCCGACTCAGGGAGGGATTTACGAGCAGTACTTC.

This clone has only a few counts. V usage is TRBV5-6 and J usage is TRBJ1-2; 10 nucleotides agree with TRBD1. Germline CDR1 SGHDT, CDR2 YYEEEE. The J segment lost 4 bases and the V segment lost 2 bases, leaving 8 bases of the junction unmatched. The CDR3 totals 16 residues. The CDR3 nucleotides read TGTGCCAGCAGCTTTCCCGGGACAGGGGATATCTATGGCTACACCTTC. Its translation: CASSFPGTGDIYGYTF.

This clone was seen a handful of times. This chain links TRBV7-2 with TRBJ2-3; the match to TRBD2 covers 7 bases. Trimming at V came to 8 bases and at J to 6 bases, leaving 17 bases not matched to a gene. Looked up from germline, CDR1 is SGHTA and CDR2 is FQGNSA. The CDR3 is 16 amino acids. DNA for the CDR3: TGTGCCAGCTACCTCCTCGGACTAGATCTTTCGGATACGCAGTATTTT. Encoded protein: CASYLLGLDLSDTQYF.

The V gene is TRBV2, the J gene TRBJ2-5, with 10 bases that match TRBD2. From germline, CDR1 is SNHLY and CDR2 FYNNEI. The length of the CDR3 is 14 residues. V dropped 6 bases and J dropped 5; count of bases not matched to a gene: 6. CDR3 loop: CASRVLAGVETQYF. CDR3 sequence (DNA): TGTGCCAGCAGAGTTCTAGCGGGGGTCGAGACCCAGTACTTC.

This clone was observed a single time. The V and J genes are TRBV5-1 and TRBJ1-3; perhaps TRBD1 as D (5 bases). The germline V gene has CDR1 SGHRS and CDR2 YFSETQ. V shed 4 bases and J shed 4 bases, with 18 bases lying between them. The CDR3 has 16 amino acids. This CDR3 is CASSAGGPTWGNTIYF. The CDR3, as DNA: TGCGCCAGCAGCGCGGGGGGTCCAACGTGGGGAAACACCATATATTTT.

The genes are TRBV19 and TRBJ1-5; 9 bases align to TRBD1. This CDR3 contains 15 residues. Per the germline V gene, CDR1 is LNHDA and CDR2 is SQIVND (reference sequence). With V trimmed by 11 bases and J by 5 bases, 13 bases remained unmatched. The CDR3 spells CAGRQAHRGHQPQHF. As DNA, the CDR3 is TGTGCCGGAAGACAGGCCCACAGGGGGCATCAGCCCCAGCATTTT.

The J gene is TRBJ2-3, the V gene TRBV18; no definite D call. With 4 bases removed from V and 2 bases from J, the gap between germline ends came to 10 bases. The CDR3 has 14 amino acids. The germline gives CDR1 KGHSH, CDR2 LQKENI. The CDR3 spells CASSLPGSTDTQYF. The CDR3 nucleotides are TGTGCCAGCTCACTACCGGGCTCCACAGATACGCAGTATTTT.

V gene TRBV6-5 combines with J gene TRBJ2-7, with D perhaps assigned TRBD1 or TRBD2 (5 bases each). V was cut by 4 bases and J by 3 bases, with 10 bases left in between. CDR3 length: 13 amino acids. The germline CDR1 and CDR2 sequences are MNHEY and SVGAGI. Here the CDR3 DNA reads TGTGCCAGCAGTTCCTCGGGGCTCTACGAGCAGTACTTC. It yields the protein CASSSSGLYEQYF.

The CDR3, as DNA: TGCGCCAGCAGCCTGGGGACTAGCGGGGGAGAGACCCAGTACTTC. Translated, it gives CASSLGTSGGETQYF. The chain carries TRBV5-1 and TRBJ2-5, with 14 bases fitting TRBD2. V trimming: 4 bases; J trimming: 4 bases; junction bases outside the gene matches: 3. Looked up from germline, CDR1 is SGHRS and CDR2 is YFSETQ. The CDR3 runs to 15 residues.

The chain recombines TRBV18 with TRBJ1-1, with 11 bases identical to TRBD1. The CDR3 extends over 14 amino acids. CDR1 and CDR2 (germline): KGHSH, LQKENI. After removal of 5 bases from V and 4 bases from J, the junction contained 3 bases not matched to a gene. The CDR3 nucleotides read TGTGCCAGCTCAGGACAGGGGGCGGGCACTGAAGCTTTCTTT. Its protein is CASSGQGAGTEAFF.

CDR3 sequence (DNA): TGTGCCTGGACCCCGGACAGGGTTTCACCCCTCCACTTT. It codes for CAWTPDRVSPLHF. The chain recombines TRBV30 with TRBJ1-6; 8 bases map to TRBD1. Germline lookup yields CDR1 GTSNPN and CDR2 SVGIG (reference sequence). The junction had 5 bases not matched to a gene; V was cut back by 4 bases and J by 9 bases. The CDR3 runs to 13 residues.

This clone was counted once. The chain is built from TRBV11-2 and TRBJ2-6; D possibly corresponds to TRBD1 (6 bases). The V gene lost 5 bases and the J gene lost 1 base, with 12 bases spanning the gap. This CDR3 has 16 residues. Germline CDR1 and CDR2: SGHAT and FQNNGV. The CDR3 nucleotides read TGTGCCAGCAGCCTGCAACAGGGTTCTGGGGCCAACGTCCTGACTTTC. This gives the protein CASSLQQGSGANVLTF.

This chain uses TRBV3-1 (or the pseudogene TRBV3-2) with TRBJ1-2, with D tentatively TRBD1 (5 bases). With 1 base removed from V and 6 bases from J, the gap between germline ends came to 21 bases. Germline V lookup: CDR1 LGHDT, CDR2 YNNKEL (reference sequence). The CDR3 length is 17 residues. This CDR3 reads CASSQGWKGNRGDGYTF. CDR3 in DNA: TGTGCCAGCAGCCAAGGGTGGAAAGGGAATCGGGGGGATGGCTACACCTTC.

The CDR3 loop reads CASSQVNKGAQGYTF. The CDR3 coding sequence is TGTGCCAGCAGCCAAGTGAACAAGGGGGCTCAGGGCTACACCTTC. The chain couples TRBV3-1 (or the pseudogene TRBV3-2) to TRBJ1-2, with 7 bases matching TRBD1. CDR3 size: 15 residues. Germline CDR1 is LGHDT and CDR2 is YNNKEL (reference sequence). Trimming cost V 1 base and J 8 bases; bases outside gene matches: 10.

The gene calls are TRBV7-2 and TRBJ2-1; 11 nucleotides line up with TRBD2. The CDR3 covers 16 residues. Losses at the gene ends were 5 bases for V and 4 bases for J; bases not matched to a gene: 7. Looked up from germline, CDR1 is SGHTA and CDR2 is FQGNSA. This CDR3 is CASSPPGLAGYNEQFF. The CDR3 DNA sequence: TGTGCCAGCAGCCCCCCCGGACTAGCGGGTTACAATGAGCAGTTCTTC.

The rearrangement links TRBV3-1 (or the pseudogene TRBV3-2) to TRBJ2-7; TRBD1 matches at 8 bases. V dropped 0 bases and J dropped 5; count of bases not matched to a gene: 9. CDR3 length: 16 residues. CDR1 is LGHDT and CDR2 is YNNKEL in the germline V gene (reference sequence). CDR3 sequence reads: CASSQDSGQGSDEQYF. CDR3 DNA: TGTGCCAGCAGCCAAGATTCAGGACAGGGAAGCGACGAGCAGTACTTC.

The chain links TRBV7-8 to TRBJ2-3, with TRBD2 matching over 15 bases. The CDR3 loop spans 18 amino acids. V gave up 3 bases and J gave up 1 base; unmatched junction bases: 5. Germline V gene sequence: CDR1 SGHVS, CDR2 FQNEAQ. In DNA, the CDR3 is TGTGCCAGCAGCTTCAATGGACTAGCGGGGGGGGGCACAGATACGCAGTATTTT. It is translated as CASSFNGLAGGGTDTQYF.

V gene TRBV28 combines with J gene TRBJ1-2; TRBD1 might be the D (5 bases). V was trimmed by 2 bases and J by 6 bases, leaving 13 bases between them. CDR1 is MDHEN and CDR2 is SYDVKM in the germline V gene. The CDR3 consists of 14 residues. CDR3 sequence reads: CASSLAQGGNGYTF. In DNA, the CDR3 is TGTGCCAGCAGTTTAGCGCAGGGAGGTAATGGCTACACCTTC.

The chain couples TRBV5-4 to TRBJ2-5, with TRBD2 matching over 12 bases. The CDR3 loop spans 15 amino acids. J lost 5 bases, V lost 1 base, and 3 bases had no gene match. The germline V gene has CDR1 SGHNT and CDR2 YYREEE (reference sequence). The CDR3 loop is CASSLSLAGGETQYF. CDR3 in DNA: TGTGCCAGCAGCTTGTCGCTAGCGGGGGGGGAGACCCAGTACTTC.